This TCR beta chain was recovered during a study of regulatory T cells in long-lasting Graves disease. The CDR3 spans 15 residues. Germline CDR1 and CDR2: SGHTA and FQGNSA. The V segment lost 5 bases and the J segment 5 bases; nucleotides outside the gene matches: 9. Building the TCR beta libraries relied on iRepertoire HTBI primers, and CDR3 regions underwent Arm-PCR. TCRdb reprocessed the multiplex PCR reads via MiXCR and lists one record per CDR3 protein. The sample lists around 250,000 distinct CDR3 sequences, 15% to 20% seen once, with 14% in the top ten. Documented time point: newly diagnosed GD, antithyroid drugs for less than 3 months. The TCR library was made from RNA extracted from PBMCs. These data were also filed under a second study, of T cells in Graves' hyperthyroidism and ophthalmopathy.

The TCR was taken from a woman aged 25-40 years with Graves disease. The chain joins TRBV7-2 to TRBJ2-7, with 10 bases identical to TRBD2. The sample in question was peripheral blood mononuclear cells (PBMCs), obtained at new diagnosis, from a patient treated with antithyroid drugs. CDR3 bases: TGTGCCAGCAGCCACAATAGCGGGAGGAAAGACGAGCAGTACTTC. This codes for CASSHNSGRKDEQYF.